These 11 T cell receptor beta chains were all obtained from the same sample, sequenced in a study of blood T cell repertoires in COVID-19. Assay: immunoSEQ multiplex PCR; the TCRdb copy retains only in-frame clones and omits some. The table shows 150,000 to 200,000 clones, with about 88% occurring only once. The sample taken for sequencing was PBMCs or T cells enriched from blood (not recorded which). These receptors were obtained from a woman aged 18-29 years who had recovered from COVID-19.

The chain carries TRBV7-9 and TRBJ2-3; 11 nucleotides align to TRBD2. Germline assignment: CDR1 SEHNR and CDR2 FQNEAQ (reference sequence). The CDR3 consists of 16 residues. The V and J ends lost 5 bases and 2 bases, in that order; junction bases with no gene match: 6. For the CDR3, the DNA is TGTGCCAGCAGCACAGGGACTAGCGGCCCCACAGATACGCAGTATTTT. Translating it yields CASSTGTSGPTDTQYF.

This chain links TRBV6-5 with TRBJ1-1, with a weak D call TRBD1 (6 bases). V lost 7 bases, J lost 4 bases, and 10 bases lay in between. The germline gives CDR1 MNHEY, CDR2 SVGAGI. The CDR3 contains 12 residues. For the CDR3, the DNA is TGTGCCAGCACGAACAGGGTCACTGAAGCTTTCTTT. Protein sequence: CASTNRVTEAFF.

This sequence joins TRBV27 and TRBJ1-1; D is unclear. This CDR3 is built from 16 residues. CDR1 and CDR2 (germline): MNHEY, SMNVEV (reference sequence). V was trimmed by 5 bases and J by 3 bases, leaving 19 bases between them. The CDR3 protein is CASSPSGLPKDTEAFF. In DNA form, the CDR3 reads TGTGCCAGCAGTCCCTCAGGCCTCCCTAAGGACACTGAAGCTTTCTTT.

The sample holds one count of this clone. The CDR3 DNA sequence: TGTGCCAGCAGTTGGACAGAAAATCAGCCCCAGCATTTT. This encodes CASSWTENQPQHF. This chain joins TRBV6-5 and TRBJ1-5, with a weak D call TRBD1 (6 bases). Germline CDR1 MNHEY, CDR2 SVGAGI. Trimming left V 4 bases short and J 4 bases short, with 8 bases between. CDR3 length: 13 residues.

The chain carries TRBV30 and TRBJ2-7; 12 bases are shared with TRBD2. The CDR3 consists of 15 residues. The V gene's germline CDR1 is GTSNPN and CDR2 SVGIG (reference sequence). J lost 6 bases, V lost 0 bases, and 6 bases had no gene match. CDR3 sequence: CAWSVRLAGGSEQYF. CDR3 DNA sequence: TGTGCCTGGAGTGTACGTCTAGCGGGAGGGAGCGAGCAGTACTTC.

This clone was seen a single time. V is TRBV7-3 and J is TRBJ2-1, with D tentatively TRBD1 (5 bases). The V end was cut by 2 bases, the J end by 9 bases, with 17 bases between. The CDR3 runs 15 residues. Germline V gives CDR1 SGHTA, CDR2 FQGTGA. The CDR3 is CASSLYGHLTSEQFF. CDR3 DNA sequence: TGTGCCAGCAGCTTATACGGACACTTAACCAGTGAGCAGTTCTTC.

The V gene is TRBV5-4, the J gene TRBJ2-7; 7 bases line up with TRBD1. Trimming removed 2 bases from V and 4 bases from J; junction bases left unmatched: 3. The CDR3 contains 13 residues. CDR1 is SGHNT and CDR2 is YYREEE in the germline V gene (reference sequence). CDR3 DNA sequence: TGTGCCAGCAGCTTTAAGGGGGCTTACGAGCAGTACTTC. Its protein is CASSFKGAYEQYF.

DNA of the CDR3: TGCGCCAGCAGCCAAGATCTGGGACTAGCGGCCTACGAGCAGTACTTC. Its translation is CASSQDLGLAAYEQYF. This chain joins TRBV4-3 and TRBJ2-7, with 11 bases lining up with TRBD2. The length of the CDR3 is 16 residues. J was trimmed by 2 bases and V by 0 bases; bases with no gene match: 3. Germline V CDR1 and CDR2: LGHNA, YSLEER.

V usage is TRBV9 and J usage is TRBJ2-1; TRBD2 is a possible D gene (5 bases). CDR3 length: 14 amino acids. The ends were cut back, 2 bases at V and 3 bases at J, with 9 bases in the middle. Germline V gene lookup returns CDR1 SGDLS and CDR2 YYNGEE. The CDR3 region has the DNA TGTGCCAGCAGCGTCGCTGGACTCTACAATGAGCAGTTCTTC. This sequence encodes CASSVAGLYNEQFF.

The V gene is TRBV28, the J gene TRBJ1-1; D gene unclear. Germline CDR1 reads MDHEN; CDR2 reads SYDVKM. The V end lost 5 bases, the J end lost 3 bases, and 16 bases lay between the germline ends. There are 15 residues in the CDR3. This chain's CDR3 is CASSPGGGWDTEAFF. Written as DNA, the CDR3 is TGTGCCAGCAGTCCGGGAGGAGGTTGGGACACTGAAGCTTTCTTT.

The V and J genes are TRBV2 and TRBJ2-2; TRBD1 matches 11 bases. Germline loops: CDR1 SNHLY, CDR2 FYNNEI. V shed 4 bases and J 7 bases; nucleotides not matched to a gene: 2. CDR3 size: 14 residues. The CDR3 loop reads CASSAGQGVGELFF. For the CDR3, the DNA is TGTGCCAGCAGTGCGGGACAGGGGGTCGGGGAGCTGTTTTTT. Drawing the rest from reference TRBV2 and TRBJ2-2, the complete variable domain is EPEVTQTPSHQVTQMGQEVILRCVPISNHLYFYWYRQILGQKVEFLVSFYNNEISEKSEIFDDQFSVERPDGSNFTLKIRSTKLEDSAMYFCASSAGQGVGELFFGEGSRLTVL.